The subject of this entry is one T cell receptor beta chain. Trimming removed 4 bases from V and 2 bases from J; junction bases left unmatched: 9. CDR1 and CDR2 (germline): LNHDA, SQIVND (reference sequence). This CDR3 comprises 17 residues. As processed by the authors: The assay estimated nucleated cells by amplifying reference gene primers. Sequencing was performed with immunoSEQ multiplex PCR; in TCRdb, only in-frame clones are kept and a portion is missing. V and J calls and clone size are copied from that table; D and trimming were computed from the DNA. This table has about 68,000 clones, roughly 89% appearing once. These data come from a study of blood T cell repertoires in COVID-19. Study context: Acute and convalescent COVID-19 samples came from the United States, Italy and Spain.

The chain recombines TRBV19 with TRBJ2-2, with 8 bases aligning to TRBD1. What was sequenced was peripheral blood. This sequence was found in a middle-aged man with active COVID-19. CDR3 region: CASSRHLTGANTGELFF. The CDR3 nucleotides are TGTGCCAGTAGTAGGCATCTGACAGGGGCTAACACCGGGGAGCTGTTTTTT.